This T cell receptor beta chain was documented in a study of blood T cell repertoires in COVID-19. Study-wide background: Researchers got acute and convalescent COVID-19 samples from the United States, Italy and Spain.

The Seattle patients joined while their infection was active and were tracked longitudinally afterward. The CDR3 length is 13 residues. V shed 7 bases and J 2 bases; nucleotides not matched to a gene: 3. The V gene's germline CDR1 is LNHDA and CDR2 SQIVND (reference sequence). Clones were sequenced by immunoSEQ multiplex PCR, and TCRdb holds only the in-frame ones, with some missing. This sample has about 300,000 clones, with approximately 84% found just once. Sequenced: peripheral blood. This TCR derives from a human donor with COVID-19, enrolled during active disease. The donor label of this sample is uncertain. The rearrangement joins TRBV19 to TRBJ2-3, with 7 nucleotides matching TRBD2. This chain's CDR3 is CASNRDYTDTQYF. CDR3 in DNA: TGTGCCAGTAACCGGGACTACACAGATACGCAGTATTTT.